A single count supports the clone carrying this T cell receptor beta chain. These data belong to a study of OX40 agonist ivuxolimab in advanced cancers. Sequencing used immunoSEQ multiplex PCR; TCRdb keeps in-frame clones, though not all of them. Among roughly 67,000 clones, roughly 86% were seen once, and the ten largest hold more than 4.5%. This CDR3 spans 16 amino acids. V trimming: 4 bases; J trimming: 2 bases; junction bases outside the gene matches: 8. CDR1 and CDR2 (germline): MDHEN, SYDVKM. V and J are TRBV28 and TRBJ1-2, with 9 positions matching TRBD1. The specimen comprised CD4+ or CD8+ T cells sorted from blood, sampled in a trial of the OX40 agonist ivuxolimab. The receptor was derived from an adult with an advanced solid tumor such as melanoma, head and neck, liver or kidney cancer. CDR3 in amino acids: CASSSNRGPYNYGYTF. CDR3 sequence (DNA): TGTGCCAGCAGTTCCAACAGGGGGCCCTACAACTATGGCTACACCTTC.